This is a list of T cell receptor beta chains from one sample in a study of T cells in Graves' hyperthyroidism and ophthalmopathy. TCRdb called the multiplex PCR reads again in MiXCR, with one record for every CDR3 protein. The sample has just under 750,000 distinct CDR3 sequences; 30% to 40% are singletons. Sequencing was done on a sample of blood. All receptors come from a woman aged 35 to 49 with Graves' hyperthyroidism. Both conserved end residues are part of each CDR3. D genes are given only for firm matches. Only some rows state a clone size, as once, few, many or a class for expanded clones.

V: TRBV6-2/TRBV6-3
size: few
length: 16
J: TRBJ1-1
D: -
CDR3: CASSYSGRIMNTEAFF
DNA: TGTGCCAGCAGTTACTCGGGACGAATTATGAACACTGAAGCTTTCTTT

V: TRBV14
size: once
length: 15
J: TRBJ1-3
D: -
CDR3: CASSQTTGLGNTIYF
DNA: TGTGCCAGCAGCCAAACGACAGGACTCGGAAACACCATATATTTT

V: TRBV7-2
size: once
length: 14
J: TRBJ1-2
D: -
CDR3: CASSMEGGTYGYTF
DNA: TGTGCCAGCAGCATGGAGGGTGGGACCTATGGCTACACCTTC

V: TRBV19
size: -
length: 13
J: TRBJ1-2
D: -
CDR3: CASSIGAWNGYTF
DNA: TGTGCCAGTAGTATAGGGGCATGGAATGGCTACACCTTC

V: TRBV20-1
size: few
length: 14
J: TRBJ2-7
D: -
CDR3: CSARGTGKTYEQYF
DNA: TGCAGTGCTAGAGGGACCGGGAAAACCTACGAGCAGTACTTC

V: TRBV11-2
size: -
length: 14
J: TRBJ2-7
D: -
CDR3: CASSLNPGSYEQSF
DNA: TGTGCCAGCAGCTTAAACCCGGGCTCCTACGAGCAGTCCTTC

V: TRBV7-6
size: many
length: 15
J: TRBJ2-2
D: -
CDR3: CASSLTYARTGELFF
DNA: TGTGCCAGCAGCCTTACCTACGCGCGCACCGGGGAGCTGTTTTTT

V: TRBV2
size: few
length: 16
J: TRBJ2-6
D: TRBD1
CDR3: CASRGQGTSGANVLTF
DNA: TGTGCCAGCAGGGGACAGGGAACCTCTGGGGCCAACGTCCTGACTTTC

V: TRBV2
size: many
length: 16
J: TRBJ2-5
D: TRBD1
CDR3: CASRRDQGAHLETQYF
DNA: TGTGCCAGCAGGAGAGACCAGGGGGCACACTTGGAGACCCAGTACTTC

V: TRBV19
size: many
length: 14
J: TRBJ1-5
D: -
CDR3: CASKSGGVDQPQHF
DNA: TGTGCCAGTAAATCTGGAGGGGTCGATCAGCCCCAGCATTTT

V: TRBV7-9
size: -
length: 15
J: TRBJ1-2
D: TRBD1
CDR3: CASSPGTGPYYGYTF
DNA: TGTGCCAGCAGCCCCGGGACAGGGCCGTACTATGGCTACACCTTC

V: TRBV16
size: -
length: 15
J: TRBJ1-1
D: -
CDR3: CASSQSRAGDTEAFF
DNA: TGTGCCAGCAGCCAATCGCGGGCGGGCGACACTGAAGCTTTCTTT